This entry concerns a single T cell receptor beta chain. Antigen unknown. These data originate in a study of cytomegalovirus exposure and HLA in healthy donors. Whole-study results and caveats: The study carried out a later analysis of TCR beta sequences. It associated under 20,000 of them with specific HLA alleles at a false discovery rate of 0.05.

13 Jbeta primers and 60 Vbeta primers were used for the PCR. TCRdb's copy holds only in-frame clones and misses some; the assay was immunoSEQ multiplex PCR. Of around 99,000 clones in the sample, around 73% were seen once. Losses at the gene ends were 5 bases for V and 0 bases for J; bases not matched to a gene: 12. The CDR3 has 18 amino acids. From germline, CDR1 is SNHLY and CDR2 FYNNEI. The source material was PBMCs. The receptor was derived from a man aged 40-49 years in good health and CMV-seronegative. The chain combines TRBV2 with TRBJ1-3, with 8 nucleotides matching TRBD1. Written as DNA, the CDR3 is TGTGCCAGCAGTTTCTCTGGGACAGGACCTTTCTCTGGAAACACCATATATTTT. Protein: CASSFSGTGPFSGNTIYF.